Described below is a single TCR beta chain sequence and its context. The antigen remains unidentified. PCR employed 60 Vbeta and 13 Jbeta primers. Profiled with immunoSEQ multiplex PCR; TCRdb holds only in-frame clones, not every one. The sample contains over 65,000 clones, roughly 83% of which appear only once. V shed 7 bases and J 6 bases; nucleotides not matched to a gene: 11. The CDR3 loop spans 16 amino acids. Germline V CDR1 and CDR2: MDHEN, SYDVKM. The data belong to a study of cytomegalovirus exposure and HLA in healthy donors. General study results and limits: Some V segments, TRBV6-2 and TRBV6-3 among them, were indistinguishable and were therefore excluded. The records held CMV serostatus as the only immune exposure information. With further analysis later on, most CMV-associated TCR beta chains appeared HLA-restricted. It was likely that a cluster of highly shared sequence variants was a sequencing artifact.

The sample comprised PBMCs. The gene calls are TRBV28 and TRBJ2-2, with TRBD1 matching 10 bases. The clonotype comes from a middle-aged woman in good health and CMV-seropositive. The CDR3 DNA follows: TGTGCCAGCATCTCGACCGGGACAGGGGTATCCGGGGAGCTGTTTTTT. Amino acid sequence: CASISTGTGVSGELFF.